The 32 T cell receptor beta chains below were found in one sample sequenced in a study of shared clonotypes between healthy human individuals. Some clones are missing from TCRdb's copy, which holds only in-frame ones; the method was immunoSEQ multiplex PCR. In the table there are 2 million to 2.5 million clones, roughly 93% of which are singletons. What was sequenced was naive CD4+ T cells from PBMCs. As to subset: CD45RA+ positively selected. These receptors all come from a man younger than 35 in good health. Some clones in this sample may be carry-over from other donors' samples.

The chain is built from TRBV30 and TRBJ2-3, with TRBD2 matching 10 bases. The length of the CDR3 is 15 residues. J lost 5 bases, V lost 5 bases, and 10 bases had no gene match. CDR1 and CDR2 (germline): GTSNPN, SVGIG (reference sequence). The CDR3 sequence: CAWGVSGRAQDTQYF. CDR3 DNA sequence: TGTGCCTGGGGAGTAAGCGGGAGGGCCCAAGATACGCAGTATTTT.

A word on this clone: Additional DNA sequences in this sample encode the identical CDR3. The chain is built from TRBV30 and TRBJ2-7; no clear D gene. The V end lost 2 bases, the J end lost 0 bases, and 8 bases lay between the germline ends. The CDR3 has 13 residues. CDR1 GTSNPN and CDR2 SVGIG come from the germline V gene (reference sequence). The CDR3, as DNA: TGTGCCTGGAGTTCAGGTACCTCCTACGAGCAGTACTTC. Its protein product is CAWSSGTSYEQYF. The whole variable domain, remainder taken from reference TRBV30 and TRBJ2-7, is SQTIHQWPATLVQPVGSPLSLECTVEGTSNPNLYWYRQAAGRGLQLLFYSVGIGQISSEVPQNLSASRPQDRQFILSSKKLLLSDSGFYLCAWSSGTSYEQYFGPGTRLTVT.

The rearrangement joins TRBV2 to TRBJ2-2; possibly TRBD2 for D (6 bases). From germline, CDR1 is SNHLY and CDR2 FYNNEI. The V end was cut by 4 bases, the J end by 1 base, with 7 bases between. This CDR3 comprises 14 residues. CDR3 DNA: TGTGCCAGCAGTGTGGGGGGGAACACCGGGGAGCTGTTTTTT. Protein sequence: CASSVGGNTGELFF.

The rearrangement uses TRBV9 and TRBJ2-3; 10 nucleotides align to TRBD2. V dropped 0 bases and J dropped 5; count of bases not matched to a gene: 6. The CDR3 contains 16 residues. Germline V gene data show CDR1 as SGDLS and CDR2 as YYNGEE. The CDR3, as DNA: TGTGCCAGCAGCGTAGCTGTAGCGGGAGGTTTAGATACGCAGTATTTT. It codes for CASSVAVAGGLDTQYF.

The V and J genes are TRBV7-8 and TRBJ1-1; D unclear. The CDR3 contains 14 residues. The germline CDR1 and CDR2 sequences are SGHVS and FQNEAQ. The V end was cut by 1 base, the J end by 4 bases, with 10 bases between. The CDR3 protein is CASSLVRESTEAFF. CDR3 nucleotide sequence: TGTGCCAGCAGCTTAGTAAGGGAATCCACTGAAGCTTTCTTT.

The chain's CDR3 is CASTTSPFTEAFF. The CDR3 bases are TGTGCCAGCACCACTTCCCCCTTCACTGAAGCTTTCTTT. The rearrangement joins TRBV28 to TRBJ1-1; D not certain. Germline CDR1 MDHEN, CDR2 SYDVKM. Between the trimmed V and J ends, which lost 7 bases and 4 bases, there was a span of 13 bases. CDR3 length: 13 residues.

The gene calls are TRBV6-4 and TRBJ2-3, with D perhaps being TRBD1 or TRBD2 (6 bases each). This CDR3 is built from 16 residues. Germline values: CDR1 MRHNA, CDR2 SNTAGT. The V and J ends lost 11 bases and 2 bases respectively, with 23 bases between them. CDR3 sequence: CARGPTPPMYTDTQYF. The CDR3 coding sequence is TGTGCCCGGGGGCCGACACCTCCAATGTACACAGATACGCAGTATTTT.

The chain carries TRBV30 and TRBJ2-7; D may be TRBD2 (6 bases). The V gene lost 0 bases and the J gene lost 5 bases, with 14 bases spanning the gap. This CDR3 is 14 amino acids long. Germline V CDR1 and CDR2: GTSNPN, SVGIG (reference sequence). CDR3 protein: CAWSVLGSNNEQYF. CDR3 nucleotide sequence: TGTGCCTGGAGTGTACTCGGGAGTAATAACGAGCAGTACTTC.

This clone was seen a single time. The chain is built from TRBV30 and TRBJ1-3; D unresolved. The CDR3 runs to 14 residues. Trimming pared 5 bases from V and 1 base from J, leaving 12 bases between. The germline CDR1 and CDR2 sequences are GTSNPN and SVGIG (reference sequence). The CDR3 DNA is TGTGCCTGGTCGCTAGGAGGGTCTGGAAACACCATATATTTT. Encoded protein: CAWSLGGSGNTIYF.

The chain uses TRBV29-1 and TRBJ2-3; D gene ambiguous. V was cut by 3 bases and J by 0 bases, with 13 bases left in between. Germline loops: CDR1 SQVTM, CDR2 ANQGSEA. This CDR3 has 15 residues. The CDR3 DNA reads TGCAGCGTTGACTCCCGGGCTGGTAGCACAGATACGCAGTATTTT. Amino acid sequence: CSVDSRAGSTDTQYF.

The gene calls are TRBV5-5 and TRBJ2-7; possible D gene TRBD1, 5 bases. Germline CDR1 and CDR2: SGHKS and YYEKEE (reference sequence). Trimming removed 2 bases from V and 7 bases from J, with 16 bases in between. The CDR3 is 14 amino acids. CDR3 coding DNA: TGTGCCAGCAGCTTCGGACAAGTTTTGTGGGAGCAGTACTTC. It specifies CASSFGQVLWEQYF.

This clone was observed a handful of times. Other DNA sequences in the sample encode the same CDR3. This chain connects TRBV9 to TRBJ2-7, with D tentatively TRBD1 (6 bases). Germline CDR1 is SGDLS and CDR2 is YYNGEE. V was trimmed by 3 bases and J by 0 bases, leaving 10 bases between them. This CDR3 has 14 residues. In DNA, the CDR3 is TGTGCCAGCAGCGCAACAGGGAGCTCCTACGAGCAGTACTTC. It is translated as CASSATGSSYEQYF.

The chain couples TRBV7-2 to TRBJ1-2; TRBD1 matches at 7 bases. This CDR3 region has 13 residues. CDR1 SGHTA and CDR2 FQGNSA come from the germline V gene. Trimming took 9 bases from V and 0 from J; bases not matched to a gene: 4. The chain's CDR3 is CASAQGSNYGYTF. The CDR3 DNA reads TGTGCCAGTGCACAGGGGTCTAACTATGGCTACACCTTC.

The gene calls are TRBV29-1 and TRBJ2-5; weak D call: TRBD2 (6 bases). V was cut by 7 bases and J by 1 base, with 10 bases left in between. The germline CDR1 and CDR2 sequences are SQVTM and ANQGSEA. CDR3 length: 12 amino acids. As DNA, the CDR3 is TGCAGCGGGTTGGGGGGCCAAGAGACCCAGTACTTC. It codes for CSGLGGQETQYF.

V usage is TRBV30 and J usage is TRBJ2-5; D may be TRBD1 or TRBD2 (5 bases each). The CDR3 is 13 residues long. V shed 6 bases and J shed 5 bases, with 16 bases lying between them. Germline CDR1 GTSNPN, CDR2 SVGIG (reference sequence). CDR3 protein: CACGTSTSETQYF. The CDR3 bases are TGTGCCTGTGGGACCTCTACCTCGGAGACCCAGTACTTC.

V and J are TRBV19 and TRBJ2-3; D not resolved. The ends were cut back, 3 bases at V and 6 bases at J, with 10 bases in the middle. The CDR3 runs 13 residues. Per the germline V gene, CDR1 is LNHDA and CDR2 is SQIVND (reference sequence). The CDR3 protein is CASSIGLGDTQYF. The CDR3 DNA sequence: TGTGCCAGTAGTATTGGCCTAGGCGATACGCAGTATTTT.

The sample holds one count of this clone. This chain links TRBV18 with TRBJ2-7; 8 nucleotides match TRBD1. The CDR3 is made up of 16 amino acids. V was pared by 3 bases and J by 4 bases, with 11 bases of the junction left unmatched. Germline CDR1 is KGHSH and CDR2 is LQKENI. The CDR3: CASSPQGAQIAYEQYF. The CDR3 DNA is TGTGCCAGCTCACCGCAGGGGGCGCAGATCGCTTACGAGCAGTACTTC. Filled out from reference TRBV18 and TRBJ2-7, the complete variable domain reads NAGVMQNPRHLVRRRGQEARLRCSPMKGHSHVYWYRQLPEEGLKFMVYLQKENIIDESGMPKERFSAEFPKEGPSILRIQQVVRGDSAAYFCASSPQGAQIAYEQYFGPGTRLTVT.

The V call is TRBV15, the J call TRBJ1-1; the match to TRBD1 covers 7 bases. Trimming at V came to 5 bases and at J to 0 bases, leaving 6 bases not matched to a gene. Germline V CDR1 and CDR2: LNHNV, YYDKDF (reference sequence). CDR3 length equals 15 residues. Written as DNA, the CDR3 is TGTGCCACCAGCGGACAGGTCATAATGAACACTGAAGCTTTCTTT. Translated: CATSGQVIMNTEAFF.

This chain links TRBV9 with TRBJ2-5, with 10 positions matching TRBD1. With 4 bases clipped from V and 1 base from J, the junction kept 4 bases outside the gene matches. There are 15 residues in the CDR3. Germline V lookup: CDR1 SGDLS, CDR2 YYNGEE. The CDR3 DNA reads TGTGCCAGCAGCCCCCGGGACAGGGGCCAAGAGACCCAGTACTTC. Protein: CASSPRDRGQETQYF.

The chain carries TRBV18 and TRBJ2-3; D is tentatively TRBD1 or TRBD2 (5 bases each). Trimming stripped 3 bases from V and 6 bases from J, with 13 bases between. Germline V gene lookup returns CDR1 KGHSH and CDR2 LQKENI. This CDR3 spans 14 amino acids. CDR3 sequence reads: CASSPGTQRDTQYF. The CDR3 DNA follows: TGTGCCAGCTCACCCGGGACCCAGCGGGATACGCAGTATTTT.

CDR3 protein: CASSLGLTDIQYF. The CDR3 DNA follows: TGTGCCAGCAGCTTAGGGTTAACTGACATTCAGTACTTC. The rearrangement uses TRBV7-2 and TRBJ2-4; D not resolved. The ends were cut back, 1 base at V and 8 bases at J, with 9 bases in the middle. This CDR3 has 13 residues. Germline V gene lookup returns CDR1 SGHTA and CDR2 FQGNSA.

CDR3 sequence: CASSPRGSWYEQYF. In DNA, the CDR3 is TGTGCCAGCAGCCCTCGGGGGAGTTGGTACGAGCAGTACTTC. The chain carries TRBV11-2 and TRBJ2-7; a weak D match, TRBD2 (6 bases). Per germline, CDR1 SGHAT and CDR2 FQNNGV. The CDR3 loop spans 14 amino acids. The ends were cut back, 5 bases at V and 4 bases at J, with 15 bases in the middle. The variable domain in full, completed from reference TRBV11-2 and TRBJ2-7, reads EAGVAQSPRYKIIEKRQSVAFWCNPISGHATLYWYQQILGQGPKLLIQFQNNGVVDDSQLPKDRFSAERLKGVDSTLKIQPAKLEDSAVYLCASSPRGSWYEQYFGPGTRLTVT.

V gene TRBV27 combines with J gene TRBJ2-2; weak D call: TRBD1 (6 bases). V lost 4 bases and J lost 2, with 14 bases in between. The germline CDR1 and CDR2 sequences are MNHEY and SMNVEV (reference sequence). The CDR3 runs 16 residues. CDR3 sequence: CASSSRTASNTGELFF. As DNA, the CDR3 is TGTGCCAGCAGTTCACGGACAGCCTCCAACACCGGGGAGCTGTTTTTT.

The DNA of the CDR3 is TGTGCCAGCAGCCCTCGGACTAGCGGGAGTTATACCGGGGAGCTGTTTTTT. Translated, it gives CASSPRTSGSYTGELFF. The J gene is TRBJ2-2, the V gene TRBV7-9, with TRBD2 matching over 13 bases. CDR1 is SEHNR, CDR2 FQNEAQ, per germline (reference sequence). Trimming cost V 5 bases and J 5 bases; bases outside gene matches: 8. The CDR3 is 17 residues long.

This rearrangement joins TRBV4-3 to TRBJ2-1; D call uncertain. The V end lost 0 bases, the J end lost 8 bases, and 11 bases lay between the germline ends. This CDR3 contains 14 residues. Germline values: CDR1 LGHNA, CDR2 YSLEER. Written as DNA, the CDR3 is TGCGCCAGCAGCCAAGACGTGAAACGGGATGAGCAGTTCTTC. Its protein product is CASSQDVKRDEQFF.

The chain recombines TRBV7-8 with TRBJ2-5; D possibly corresponds to TRBD1 (5 bases). The V and J ends lost 4 bases and 5 bases respectively, with 17 bases between them. Looked up from germline, CDR1 is SGHVS and CDR2 is FQNEAQ. The CDR3 has 15 amino acids. The CDR3 loop is CASSSPRATWETQYF. The CDR3 DNA is TGTGCCAGCAGCTCCCCCAGGGCTACTTGGGAGACCCAGTACTTC.

The CDR3 DNA reads as TGCGCCAGCAGCCAAGCTTTCGGGCAGGGTTATGAGCAGTTCTTC. Translating gives CASSQAFGQGYEQFF. This chain links TRBV4-1 with TRBJ2-1; D is possibly TRBD1 (5 bases). V dropped 1 base and J dropped 8 bases, with 15 bases sitting between them. There are 15 residues in the CDR3. Germline CDR1 reads MGHRA; CDR2 reads YSYEKL.

The gene calls are TRBV2 and TRBJ2-1; TRBD2 matches at 10 bases. Germline V CDR1 and CDR2: SNHLY, FYNNEI. Germline trimming cut 4 bases from V and 7 bases from J; bases unmatched to any gene: 10. The CDR3 sequence is 16 residues long. The CDR3 coding sequence is TGTGCCAGCAGTGTCGAGGAGCGGGAGGGCTTAAATGAGCAGTTCTTC. It translates to CASSVEEREGLNEQFF.

DNA for the CDR3: TGTGCCAGTATGCCAGTGGGACACCAAGAAGACACCGGGGAGCTGTTTTTT. Amino acid sequence: CASMPVGHQEDTGELFF. V and J are TRBV19 and TRBJ2-2, with D perhaps TRBD1 (6 bases). Germline-derived CDR1 and CDR2 are LNHDA and SQIVND (reference sequence). The V end was cut by 7 bases, the J end by 3 bases, with 21 bases between. This CDR3 spans 17 amino acids.

V and J are TRBV2 and TRBJ2-5; D remains unclear. CDR3 length equals 13 residues. Germline V gives CDR1 SNHLY, CDR2 FYNNEI. V lost 2 bases and J 1 base, leaving 5 bases between the germline ends. The CDR3 is CASSENSQETQYF. In DNA form, the CDR3 reads TGTGCCAGCAGTGAAAACAGCCAAGAGACCCAGTACTTC.

V and J are TRBV2 and TRBJ1-5; D gene uncertain. This CDR3 comprises 13 residues. The germline gives CDR1 SNHLY, CDR2 FYNNEI. Trimming removed 6 bases from V and 3 bases from J, with 9 bases in between. CDR3 protein: CASRRTLNQPQHF. The CDR3 bases are TGTGCCAGCAGGAGGACTCTCAATCAGCCCCAGCATTTT.

The V call is TRBV5-4, the J call TRBJ1-1, with a possible D match to TRBD1 (5 bases). The V end lost 3 bases, the J end lost 3 bases, and 15 bases lay between the germline ends. CDR1 and CDR2 (germline): SGHNT, YYREEE (reference sequence). The CDR3 has 15 residues. CDR3 in amino acids: CASSYSGGPDTEAFF. The CDR3, as DNA: TGTGCCAGCAGCTATAGTGGGGGACCCGACACTGAAGCTTTCTTT.